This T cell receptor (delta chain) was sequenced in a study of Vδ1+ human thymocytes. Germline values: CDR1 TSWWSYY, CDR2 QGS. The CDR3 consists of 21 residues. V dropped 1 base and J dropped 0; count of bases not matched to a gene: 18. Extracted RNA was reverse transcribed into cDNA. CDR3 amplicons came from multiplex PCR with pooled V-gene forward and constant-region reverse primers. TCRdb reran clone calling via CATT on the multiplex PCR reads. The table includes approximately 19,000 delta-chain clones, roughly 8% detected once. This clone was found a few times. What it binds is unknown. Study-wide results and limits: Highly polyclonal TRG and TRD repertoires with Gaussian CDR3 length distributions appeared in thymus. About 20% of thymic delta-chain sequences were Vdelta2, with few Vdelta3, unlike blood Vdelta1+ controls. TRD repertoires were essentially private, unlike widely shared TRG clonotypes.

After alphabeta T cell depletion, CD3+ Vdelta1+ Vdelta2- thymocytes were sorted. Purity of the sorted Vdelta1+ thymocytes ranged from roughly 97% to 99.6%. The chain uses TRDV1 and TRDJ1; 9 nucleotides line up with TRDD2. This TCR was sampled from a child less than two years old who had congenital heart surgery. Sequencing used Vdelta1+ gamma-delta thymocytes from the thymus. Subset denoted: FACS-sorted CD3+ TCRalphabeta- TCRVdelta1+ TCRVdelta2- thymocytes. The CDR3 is CALGEPDPSYRLGYYTDKLIF. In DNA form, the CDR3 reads TGTGCTCTTGGGGAACCTGATCCTTCCTACCGACTGGGTTACTACACCGATAAACTCATCTTT.